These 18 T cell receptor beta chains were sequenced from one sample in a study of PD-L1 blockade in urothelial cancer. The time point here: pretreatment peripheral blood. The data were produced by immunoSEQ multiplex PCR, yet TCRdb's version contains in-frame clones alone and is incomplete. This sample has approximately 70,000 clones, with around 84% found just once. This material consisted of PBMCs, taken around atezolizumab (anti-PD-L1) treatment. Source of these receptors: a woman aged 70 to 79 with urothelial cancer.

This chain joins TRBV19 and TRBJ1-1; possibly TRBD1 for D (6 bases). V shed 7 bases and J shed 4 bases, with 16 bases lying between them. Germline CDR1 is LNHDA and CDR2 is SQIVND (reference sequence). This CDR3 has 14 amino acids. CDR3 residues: CASKEAGEGTEAFF. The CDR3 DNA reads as TGTGCCAGTAAGGAGGCAGGGGAAGGCACTGAAGCTTTCTTT.

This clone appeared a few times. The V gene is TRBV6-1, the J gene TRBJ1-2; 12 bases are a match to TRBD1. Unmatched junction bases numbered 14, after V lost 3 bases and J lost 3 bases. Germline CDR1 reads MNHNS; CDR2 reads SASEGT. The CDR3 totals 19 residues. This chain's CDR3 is CASSDLGNVGTGGDYGYTF. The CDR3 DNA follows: TGTGCCAGCAGTGATCTGGGGAATGTTGGGACAGGGGGCGACTATGGCTACACCTTC.

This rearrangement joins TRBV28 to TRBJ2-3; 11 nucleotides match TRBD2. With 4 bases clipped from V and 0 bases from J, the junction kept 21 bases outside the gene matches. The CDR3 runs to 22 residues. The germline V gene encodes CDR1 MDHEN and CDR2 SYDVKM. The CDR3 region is CASSSTGGRGVAGGTSTDTQYF. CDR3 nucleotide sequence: TGTGCCAGCAGTTCTACAGGGGGCCGGGGGGTAGCGGGAGGGACTAGCACAGATACGCAGTATTTT.

The CDR3 reads CASSFRGEKLFF. Here the CDR3 DNA reads TGTGCCAGCAGTTTCAGGGGGGAAAAACTGTTTTTT. This chain joins TRBV6-5 and TRBJ1-4; 7 nucleotides agree with TRBD1. V dropped 4 bases and J dropped 8; count of bases not matched to a gene: 1. CDR3 size: 12 residues. Germline values: CDR1 MNHEY, CDR2 SVGAGI.

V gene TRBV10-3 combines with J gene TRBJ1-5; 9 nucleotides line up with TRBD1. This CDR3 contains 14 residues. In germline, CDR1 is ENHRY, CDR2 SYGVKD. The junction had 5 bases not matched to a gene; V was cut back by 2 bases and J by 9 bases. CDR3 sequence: CAISEGTGLRPQHF. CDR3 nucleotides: TGTGCCATCAGTGAGGGGACAGGGCTCCGGCCCCAGCATTTT.

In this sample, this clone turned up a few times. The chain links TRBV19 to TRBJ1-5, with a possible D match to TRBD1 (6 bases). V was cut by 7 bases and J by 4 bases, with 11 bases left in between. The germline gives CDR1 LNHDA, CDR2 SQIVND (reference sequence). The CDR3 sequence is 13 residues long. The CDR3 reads CASNQGMNQPQHF. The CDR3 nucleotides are TGTGCCAGTAATCAGGGGATGAATCAGCCCCAGCATTTT.

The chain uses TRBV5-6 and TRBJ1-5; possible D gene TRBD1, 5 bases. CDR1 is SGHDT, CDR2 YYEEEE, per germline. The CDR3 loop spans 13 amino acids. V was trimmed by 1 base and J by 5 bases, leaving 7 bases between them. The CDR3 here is CASSLTGYQPQHF. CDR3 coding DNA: TGTGCCAGCAGCTTGACAGGTTATCAGCCCCAGCATTTT.

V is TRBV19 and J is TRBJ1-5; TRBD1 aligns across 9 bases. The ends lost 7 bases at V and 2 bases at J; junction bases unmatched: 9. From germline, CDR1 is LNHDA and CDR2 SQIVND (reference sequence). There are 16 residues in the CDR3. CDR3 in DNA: TGTGCCAGTACGGGTCTGGGACAGGGAGGCAATCAGCCCCAGCATTTT. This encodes CASTGLGQGGNQPQHF.

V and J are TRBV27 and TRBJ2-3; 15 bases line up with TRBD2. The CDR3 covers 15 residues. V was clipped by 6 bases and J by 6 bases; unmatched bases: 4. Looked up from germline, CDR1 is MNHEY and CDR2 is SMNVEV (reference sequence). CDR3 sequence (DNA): TGTGCCAGCAGAACCGGGACTAGCGGGAGGGATACGCAGTATTTT. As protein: CASRTGTSGRDTQYF.

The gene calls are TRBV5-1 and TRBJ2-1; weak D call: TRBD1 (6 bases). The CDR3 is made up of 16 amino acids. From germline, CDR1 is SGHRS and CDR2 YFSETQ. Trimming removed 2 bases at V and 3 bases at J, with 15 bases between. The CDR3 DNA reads TGCGCCAGCAGCTTCCAGGGGTCAGACTACTACAATGAGCAGTTCTTC. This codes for CASSFQGSDYYNEQFF.

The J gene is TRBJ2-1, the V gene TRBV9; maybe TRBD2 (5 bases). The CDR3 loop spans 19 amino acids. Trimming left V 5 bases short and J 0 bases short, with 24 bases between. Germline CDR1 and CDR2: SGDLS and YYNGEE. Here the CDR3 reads CASRNTLKAEPGSYNEQFF. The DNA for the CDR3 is TGTGCCAGCAGGAACACCCTAAAAGCGGAACCAGGCTCCTACAATGAGCAGTTCTTC.

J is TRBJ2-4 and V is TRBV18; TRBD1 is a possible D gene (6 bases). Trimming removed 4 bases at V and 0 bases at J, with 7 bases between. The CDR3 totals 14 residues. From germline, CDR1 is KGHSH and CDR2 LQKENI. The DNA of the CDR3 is TGTGCCAGCTCACAGGGGGAAGCCAAAAACATTCAGTACTTC. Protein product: CASSQGEAKNIQYF.

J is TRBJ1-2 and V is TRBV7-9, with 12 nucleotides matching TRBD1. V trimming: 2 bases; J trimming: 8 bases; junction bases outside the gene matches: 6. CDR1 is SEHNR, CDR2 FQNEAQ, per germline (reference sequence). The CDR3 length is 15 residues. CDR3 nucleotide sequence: TGTGCCAGCAGCTTATCTGGGACAGGGGGCGAGGGCTACACCTTC. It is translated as CASSLSGTGGEGYTF.

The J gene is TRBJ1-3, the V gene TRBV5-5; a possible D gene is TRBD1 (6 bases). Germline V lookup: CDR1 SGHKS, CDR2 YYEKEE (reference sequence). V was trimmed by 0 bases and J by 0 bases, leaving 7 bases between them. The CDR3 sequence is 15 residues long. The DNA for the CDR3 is TGTGCCAGCAGCTTGGACAGGGCCTCTGGAAACACCATATATTTT. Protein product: CASSLDRASGNTIYF.

Here the CDR3 DNA reads TGTGCCAGCAGCTTATTGAGAGCTAGAGAGTACGAGCAGTACTTC. Its translation: CASSLLRAREYEQYF. The genes are TRBV11-2 and TRBJ2-7; D ambiguous. This CDR3 contains 15 residues. Deletions cut 2 bases from V and 4 bases from J, with 15 bases between. Germline-derived CDR1 and CDR2 are SGHAT and FQNNGV. Complete variable domain (other parts from reference TRBV11-2 and TRBJ2-7): EAGVAQSPRYKIIEKRQSVAFWCNPISGHATLYWYQQILGQGPKLLIQFQNNGVVDDSQLPKDRFSAERLKGVDSTLKIQPAKLEDSAVYLCASSLLRAREYEQYFGPGTRLTVT.

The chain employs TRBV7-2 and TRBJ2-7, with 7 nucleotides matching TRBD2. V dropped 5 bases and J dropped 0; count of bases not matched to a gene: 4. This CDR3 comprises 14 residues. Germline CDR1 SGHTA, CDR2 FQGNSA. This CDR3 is CASSPSGGSYEQYF. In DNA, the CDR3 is TGTGCCAGCAGCCCCTCGGGGGGCTCCTACGAGCAGTACTTC.

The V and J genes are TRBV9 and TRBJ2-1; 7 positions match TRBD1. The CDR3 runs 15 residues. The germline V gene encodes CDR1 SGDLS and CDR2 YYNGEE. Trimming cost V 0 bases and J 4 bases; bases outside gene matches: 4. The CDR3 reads CASSVVGTAYNEQFF. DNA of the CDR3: TGTGCCAGCAGCGTAGTGGGGACAGCATACAATGAGCAGTTCTTC.

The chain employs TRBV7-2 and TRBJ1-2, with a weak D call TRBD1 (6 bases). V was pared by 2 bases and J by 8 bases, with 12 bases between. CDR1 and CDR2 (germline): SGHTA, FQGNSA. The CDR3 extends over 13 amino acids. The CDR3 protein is CASSLRQDGGYTF. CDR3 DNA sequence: TGTGCCAGCAGCTTACGACAGGACGGGGGCTACACCTTC.